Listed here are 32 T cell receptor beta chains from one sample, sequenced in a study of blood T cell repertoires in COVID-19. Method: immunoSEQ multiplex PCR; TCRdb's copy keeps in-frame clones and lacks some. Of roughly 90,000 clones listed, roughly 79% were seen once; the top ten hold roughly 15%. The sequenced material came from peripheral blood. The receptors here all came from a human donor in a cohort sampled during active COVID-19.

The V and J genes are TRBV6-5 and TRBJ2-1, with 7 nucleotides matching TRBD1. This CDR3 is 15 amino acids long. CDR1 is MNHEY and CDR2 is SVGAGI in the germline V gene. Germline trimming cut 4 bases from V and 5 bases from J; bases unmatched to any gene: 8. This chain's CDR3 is CASSSPSTGDNEQFF. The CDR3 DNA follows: TGTGCCAGCAGTTCGCCTTCTACAGGGGACAATGAGCAGTTCTTC.

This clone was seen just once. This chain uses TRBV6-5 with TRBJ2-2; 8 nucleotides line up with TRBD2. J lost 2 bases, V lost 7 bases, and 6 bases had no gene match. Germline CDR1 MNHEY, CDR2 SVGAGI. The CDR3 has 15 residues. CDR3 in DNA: TGTGCCAGCAAGGCGGGGGGCCGAAACACCGGGGAGCTGTTTTTT. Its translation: CASKAGGRNTGELFF.

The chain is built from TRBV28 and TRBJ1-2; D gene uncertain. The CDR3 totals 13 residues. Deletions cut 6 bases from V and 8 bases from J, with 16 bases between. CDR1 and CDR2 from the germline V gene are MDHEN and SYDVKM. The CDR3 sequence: CASRAPGPGGYTF. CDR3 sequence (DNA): TGTGCCAGCAGGGCACCTGGGCCGGGAGGCTACACCTTC.

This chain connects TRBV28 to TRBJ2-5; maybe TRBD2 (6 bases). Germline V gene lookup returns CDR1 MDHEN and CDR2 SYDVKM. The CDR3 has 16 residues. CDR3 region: CASTGGGRSKQETQYF. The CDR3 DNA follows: TGTGCTTCAACTGGGGGAGGAAGGTCAAAACAAGAGACCCAGTACTTC.

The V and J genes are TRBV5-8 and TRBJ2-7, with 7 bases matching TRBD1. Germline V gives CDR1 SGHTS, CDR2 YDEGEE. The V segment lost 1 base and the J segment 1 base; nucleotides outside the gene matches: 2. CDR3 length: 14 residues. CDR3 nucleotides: TGTGCCAGCAGCTTGCAGGGGGAGTCCTACGAGCAGTACTTC. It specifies CASSLQGESYEQYF.

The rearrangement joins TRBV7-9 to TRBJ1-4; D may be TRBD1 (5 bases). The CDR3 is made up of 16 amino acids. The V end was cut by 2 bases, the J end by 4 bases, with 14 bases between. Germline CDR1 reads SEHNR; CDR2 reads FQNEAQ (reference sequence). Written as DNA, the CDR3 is TGTGCCAGCAGCTTATCGATGTGGCAGGGTAATGAAAAACTGTTTTTT. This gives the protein CASSLSMWQGNEKLFF. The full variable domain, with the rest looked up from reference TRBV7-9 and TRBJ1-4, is DTGVSQNPRHKITKRGQNVTFRCDPISEHNRLYWYRQTLGQGPEFLTYFQNEAQLEKSRLLSDRFSAERPKGSFSTLEIQRTEQGDSAMYLCASSLSMWQGNEKLFFGSGTQLSVL.

The CDR3 coding sequence is TGTGCCAGCAGCTTATACAGGGGGCAAGAGGCTTTCTTT. As protein: CASSLYRGQEAFF. The chain recombines TRBV7-6 with TRBJ1-1, with 9 bases lining up with TRBD1. With V trimmed by 2 bases and J by 11 bases, 6 bases remained unmatched. The CDR3 is 13 residues long. The germline V gene encodes CDR1 SGHVS and CDR2 FNYEAQ.

CDR3 sequence: CASSQDDSSGSSGNTIYF. The DNA of the CDR3 is TGCGCCAGCAGCCAAGATGATAGTTCGGGGAGCTCTGGAAACACCATATATTTT. The V gene is TRBV4-1, the J gene TRBJ1-3; D call uncertain. The ends were cut back, 0 bases at V and 0 bases at J, with 15 bases in the middle. CDR3 length: 18 amino acids. CDR1 and CDR2 from the germline V gene are MGHRA and YSYEKL.

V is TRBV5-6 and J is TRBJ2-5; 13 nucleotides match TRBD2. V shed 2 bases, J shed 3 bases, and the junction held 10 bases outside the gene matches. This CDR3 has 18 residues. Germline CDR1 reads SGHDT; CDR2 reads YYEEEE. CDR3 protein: CASSFLLGLAGVKETQYF. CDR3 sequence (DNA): TGTGCCAGCAGCTTCCTACTAGGACTAGCGGGAGTAAAAGAGACCCAGTACTTC.

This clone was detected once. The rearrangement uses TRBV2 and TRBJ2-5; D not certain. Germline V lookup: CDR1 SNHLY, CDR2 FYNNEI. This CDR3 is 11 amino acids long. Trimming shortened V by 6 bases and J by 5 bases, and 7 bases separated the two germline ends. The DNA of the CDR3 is TGTGCCAGCAGGAACAGTGAGACCCAGTACTTC. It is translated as CASRNSETQYF.

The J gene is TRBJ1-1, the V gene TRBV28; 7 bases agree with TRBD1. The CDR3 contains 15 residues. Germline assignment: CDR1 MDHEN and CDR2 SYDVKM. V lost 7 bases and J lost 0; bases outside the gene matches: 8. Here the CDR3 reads CASTVPTGMNTEAFF. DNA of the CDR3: TGTGCCAGCACCGTTCCGACAGGGATGAACACTGAAGCTTTCTTT.

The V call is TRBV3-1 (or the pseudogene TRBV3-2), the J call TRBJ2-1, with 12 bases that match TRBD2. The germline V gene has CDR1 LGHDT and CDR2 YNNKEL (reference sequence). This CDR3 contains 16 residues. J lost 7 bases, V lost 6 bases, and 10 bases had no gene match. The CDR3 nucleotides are TGTGCCAGCAGATCGAGGACTAGCGGGAATCGAAATGAGCAGTTCTTC. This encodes CASRSRTSGNRNEQFF.

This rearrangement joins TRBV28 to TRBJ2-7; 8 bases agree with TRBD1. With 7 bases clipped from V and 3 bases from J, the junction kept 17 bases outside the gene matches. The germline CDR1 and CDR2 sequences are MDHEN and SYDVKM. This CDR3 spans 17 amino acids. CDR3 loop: CASTREARTGFDYEQYF. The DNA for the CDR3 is TGTGCCAGCACCCGAGAGGCGAGGACAGGGTTTGACTACGAGCAGTACTTC.

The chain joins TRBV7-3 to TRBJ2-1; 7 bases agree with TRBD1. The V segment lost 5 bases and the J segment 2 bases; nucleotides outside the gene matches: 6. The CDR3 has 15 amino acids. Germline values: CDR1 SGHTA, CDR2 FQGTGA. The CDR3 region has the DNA TGTGCCAGCAGCGGCTACAGGGGTCCCTACAATGAGCAGTTCTTC. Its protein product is CASSGYRGPYNEQFF.

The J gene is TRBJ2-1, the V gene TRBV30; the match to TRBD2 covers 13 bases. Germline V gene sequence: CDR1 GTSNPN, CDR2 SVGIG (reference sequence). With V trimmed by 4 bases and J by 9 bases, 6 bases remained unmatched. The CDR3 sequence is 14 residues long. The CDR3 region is CAWTRTSGGSEQFF. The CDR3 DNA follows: TGTGCCTGGACCCGGACTAGCGGGGGAAGTGAGCAGTTCTTC.

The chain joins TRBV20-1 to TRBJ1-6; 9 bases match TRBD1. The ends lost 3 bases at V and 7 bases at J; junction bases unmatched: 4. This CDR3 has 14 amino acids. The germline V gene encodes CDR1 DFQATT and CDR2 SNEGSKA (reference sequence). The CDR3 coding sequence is TGCAGTGCTAGTGGGGACAGGGCGAATTCACCCCTCCACTTT. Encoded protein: CSASGDRANSPLHF.

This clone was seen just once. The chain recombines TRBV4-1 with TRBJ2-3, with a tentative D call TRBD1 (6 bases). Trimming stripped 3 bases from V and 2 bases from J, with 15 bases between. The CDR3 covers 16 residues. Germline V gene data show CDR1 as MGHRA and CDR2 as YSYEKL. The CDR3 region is CASSHNRQATTDTQYF. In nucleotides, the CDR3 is TGCGCCAGCAGCCACAACCGACAGGCTACCACAGATACGCAGTATTTT.

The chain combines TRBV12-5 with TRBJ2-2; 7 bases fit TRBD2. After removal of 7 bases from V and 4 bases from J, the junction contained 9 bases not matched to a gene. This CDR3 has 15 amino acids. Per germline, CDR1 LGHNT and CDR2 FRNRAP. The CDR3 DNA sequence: TGTGCTAGTGCCCGGGGGAGGGCCGGCACCGGGGAGCTGTTTTTT. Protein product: CASARGRAGTGELFF.

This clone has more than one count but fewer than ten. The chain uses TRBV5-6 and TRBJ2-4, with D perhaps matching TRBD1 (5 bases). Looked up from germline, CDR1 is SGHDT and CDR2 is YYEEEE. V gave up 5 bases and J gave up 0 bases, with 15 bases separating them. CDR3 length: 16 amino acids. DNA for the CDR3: TGTGCCAGCAGTCTAAGACAGCACCTAGCCAAAAACATTCAGTACTTC. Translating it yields CASSLRQHLAKNIQYF.

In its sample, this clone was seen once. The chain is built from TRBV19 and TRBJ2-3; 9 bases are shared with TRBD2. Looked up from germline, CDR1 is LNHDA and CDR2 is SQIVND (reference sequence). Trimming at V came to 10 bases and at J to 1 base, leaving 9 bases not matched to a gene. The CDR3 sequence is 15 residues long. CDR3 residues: CATSGRRVGTDTQYF. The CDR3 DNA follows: TGTGCCACCAGCGGGAGGAGGGTGGGCACAGATACGCAGTATTTT.

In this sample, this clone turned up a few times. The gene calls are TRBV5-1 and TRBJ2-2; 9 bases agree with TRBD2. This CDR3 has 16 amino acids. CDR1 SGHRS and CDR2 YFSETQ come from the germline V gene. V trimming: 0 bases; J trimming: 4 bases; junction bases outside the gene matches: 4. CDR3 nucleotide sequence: TGCGCCAGCAGCTTGGAACTAGCGGGCGCCACCGGGGAGCTGTTTTTT. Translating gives CASSLELAGATGELFF.

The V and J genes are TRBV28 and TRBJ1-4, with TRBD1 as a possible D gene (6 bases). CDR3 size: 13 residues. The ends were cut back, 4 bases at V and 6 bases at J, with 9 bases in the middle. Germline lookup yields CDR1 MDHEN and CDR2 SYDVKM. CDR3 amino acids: CASSSQGYEKLFF. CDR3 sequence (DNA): TGTGCCAGCAGTTCACAGGGTTATGAAAAACTGTTTTTT. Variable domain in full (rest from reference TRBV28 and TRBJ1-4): DVKVTQSSRYLVKRTGEKVFLECVQDMDHENMFWYRQDPGLGLRLIYFSYDVKMKEKGDIPEGYSVSREKKERFSLILESASTNQTSMYLCASSSQGYEKLFFGSGTQLSVL.

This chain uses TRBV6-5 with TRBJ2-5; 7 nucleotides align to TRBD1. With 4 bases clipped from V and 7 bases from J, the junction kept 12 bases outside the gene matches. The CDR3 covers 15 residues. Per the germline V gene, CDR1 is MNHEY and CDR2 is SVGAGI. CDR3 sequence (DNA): TGTGCCAGCAGTTCGACAGGGAAGGGAGCTGTGACCCAGTACTTC. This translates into CASSSTGKGAVTQYF.

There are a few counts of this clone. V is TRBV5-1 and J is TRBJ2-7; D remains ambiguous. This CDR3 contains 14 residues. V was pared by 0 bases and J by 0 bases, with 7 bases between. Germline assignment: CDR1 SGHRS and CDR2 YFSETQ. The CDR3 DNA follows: TGCGCCAGCAGCTTGGGGGCGTTCTCCTACGAGCAGTACTTC. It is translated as CASSLGAFSYEQYF.

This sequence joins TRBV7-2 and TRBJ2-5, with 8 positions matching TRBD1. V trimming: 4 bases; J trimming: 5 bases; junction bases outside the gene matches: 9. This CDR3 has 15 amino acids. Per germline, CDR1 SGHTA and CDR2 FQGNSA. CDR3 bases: TGTGCCAGCAGCTCCCGACAGGGGAGGATGGAGACCCAGTACTTC. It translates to CASSSRQGRMETQYF.

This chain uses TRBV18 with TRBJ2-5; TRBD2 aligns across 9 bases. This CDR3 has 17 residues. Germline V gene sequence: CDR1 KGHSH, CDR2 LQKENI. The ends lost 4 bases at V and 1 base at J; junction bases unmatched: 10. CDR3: CASSRLAGTSSQETQYF. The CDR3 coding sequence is TGTGCCAGCTCACGACTCGCCGGGACTAGCAGCCAAGAGACCCAGTACTTC. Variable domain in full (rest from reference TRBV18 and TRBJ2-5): NAGVMQNPRHLVRRRGQEARLRCSPMKGHSHVYWYRQLPEEGLKFMVYLQKENIIDESGMPKERFSAEFPKEGPSILRIQQVVRGDSAAYFCASSRLAGTSSQETQYFGPGTRLLVL.

The CDR3 reads CASSQVLGAVSSYNEQFF. CDR3 in DNA: TGTGCCAGCAGCCAAGTACTTGGAGCGGTGAGCTCCTACAATGAGCAGTTCTTC. The rearrangement joins TRBV3-1 (or the pseudogene TRBV3-2) to TRBJ2-1; tentatively, D is TRBD2 (5 bases). The V and J ends lost 1 base and 0 bases respectively, with 16 bases between them. Germline V lookup: CDR1 LGHDT, CDR2 YNNKEL (reference sequence). The length of the CDR3 is 18 residues.

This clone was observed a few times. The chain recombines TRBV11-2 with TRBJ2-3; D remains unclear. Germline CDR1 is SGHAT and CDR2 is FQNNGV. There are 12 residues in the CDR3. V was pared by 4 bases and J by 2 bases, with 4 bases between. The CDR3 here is CASSSITDTQYF. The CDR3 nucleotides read TGTGCCAGCAGCTCAATCACAGATACGCAGTATTTT.

The chain's CDR3 is CASSPGQVDYGYTF. The CDR3 DNA reads TGTGCCAGCAGCCCGGGACAGGTGGACTATGGCTACACCTTC. J is TRBJ1-2 and V is TRBV4-2; 8 nucleotides agree with TRBD1. Germline loops: CDR1 LGHNA, CDR2 YNFKEQ. Trimming removed 4 bases from V and 3 bases from J; junction bases left unmatched: 4. The CDR3 runs 14 residues.

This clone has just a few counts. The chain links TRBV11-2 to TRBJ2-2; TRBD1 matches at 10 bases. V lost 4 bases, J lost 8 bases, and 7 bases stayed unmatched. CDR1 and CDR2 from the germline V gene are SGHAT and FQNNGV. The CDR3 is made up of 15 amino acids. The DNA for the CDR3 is TGTGCCAGCAGCTCGAGACAGGGGGCGCCGGGGGAGCTGTTTTTT. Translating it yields CASSSRQGAPGELFF.

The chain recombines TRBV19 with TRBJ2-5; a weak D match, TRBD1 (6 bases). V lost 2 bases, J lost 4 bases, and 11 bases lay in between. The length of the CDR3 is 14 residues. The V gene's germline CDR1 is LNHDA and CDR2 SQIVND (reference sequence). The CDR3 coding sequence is TGTGCCAGTAGTATACAGGGGAACGGAGAGACCCAGTACTTC. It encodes CASSIQGNGETQYF.

CDR3 protein: CASRGDRGQETQYF. The CDR3 DNA follows: TGTGCCAGCAGAGGGGACAGGGGGCAAGAGACCCAGTACTTC. V gene TRBV7-9 combines with J gene TRBJ2-5, with 11 bases matching TRBD1. CDR3 length: 14 amino acids. CDR1 is SEHNR, CDR2 FQNEAQ, per germline (reference sequence). V was pared by 6 bases and J by 2 bases, with 2 bases of the junction left unmatched.